A single T cell receptor (beta chain) is shown here with its context. The ends lost 4 bases at V and 0 bases at J; junction bases unmatched: 8. The CDR3 covers 16 residues. Germline loops: CDR1 SGDLS, CDR2 YYNGEE. These data originate in a study of blood T cell repertoires in COVID-19. Study information: PBMCs, B-cell-depleted T cells, or T cells provided the cDNA or gDNA that made up the material.

Authors' methods: Researchers report that nucleated cell counts were estimated from reference gene primer amplification. Assay: immunoSEQ multiplex PCR; the TCRdb copy retains only in-frame clones and omits some. The V and J calls and the clone size are those of that table, but D and trimming were determined from the DNA. The sample lists roughly 100,000 clones, 90% to 95% occurring once. The V and J genes are TRBV9 and TRBJ2-7, with 9 bases fitting TRBD1. The receptor was derived from a man between 45 and 60 years old with acute or convalescent COVID-19. The sequenced material came from peripheral blood. Here the CDR3 DNA reads TGTGCCAGCAGCCCGGACAGGGGCTCACTCTCCTACGAGCAGTACTTC. This encodes CASSPDRGSLSYEQYF.